The 14 T cell receptor beta chains presented below share a single source sample, sequenced in a study of Ad26.COV2.S vaccination and SARS-CoV-2 variants. Sequenced by immunoSEQ multiplex PCR; TCRdb stores in-frame clones only, minus some. Among about 350,000 clones listed, around 89% were seen once. Treatment meaning: 15 to 20 received Ad26.COV2.S at low or high dose, single or two shots; 5 received placebo; per-sample allocation not given. At day 63 after the first vaccine or placebo injection, samples were drawn. Sequencing used peripheral blood, obtained in a trial of Ad26.COV2.S vaccine versus placebo. These receptors came from a person aged 18 to 59 who received the Ad26.COV2.S COVID-19 vaccine or a placebo.

Comments on this clone: Other DNA sequences in this specimen translate into the identical CDR3. This rearrangement joins TRBV12-3 or TRBV12-4 to TRBJ1-1, with D tentatively TRBD1 (6 bases). The CDR3 runs 13 residues. The V end lost 2 bases, the J end lost 3 bases, and 7 bases lay between the germline ends. In DNA form, the CDR3 reads TGTGCCAGCAGTTTATACAGGGACACTGAAGCTTTCTTT. Amino acid sequence: CASSLYRDTEAFF.

This clone was seen only once. The chain couples TRBV27 to TRBJ1-1; TRBD1 might be the D (6 bases). This CDR3 region has 15 residues. Germline assignment: CDR1 MNHEY and CDR2 SMNVEV (reference sequence). V gave up 5 bases and J gave up 1 base, with 14 bases separating them. This chain's CDR3 is CASSPGQIQNTEAFF. Written as DNA, the CDR3 is TGTGCCAGCAGTCCCGGACAGATCCAGAACACTGAAGCTTTCTTT.

This clone was picked up one time. Mismatch with germline at one junction end may stem from a read error. J is TRBJ1-1 and V is TRBV4-3; weak D call: TRBD1 (5 bases). The CDR3 loop spans 15 amino acids. Germline loops: CDR1 LGHNA, CDR2 YSLEER. In DNA, the CDR3 is TGCGCCAGCAGTCAAGATCGACAGCCGAACACTGAAGCTTTCTTT. Its translation is CASSQDRQPNTEAFF.

The chain employs TRBV19 and TRBJ2-1; D gene unclear. Trimming shortened V by 3 bases and J by 5 bases, and 14 bases separated the two germline ends. This CDR3 has 15 amino acids. Germline CDR1 is LNHDA and CDR2 is SQIVND (reference sequence). The CDR3 DNA follows: TGTGCCAGTAGTATCAACATCGCCGCAAACAATGAGCAGTTCTTC. Amino acids: CASSINIAANNEQFF.

The CDR3 nucleotides are TGTGCCAGCAGTCCCCCCTCCGGCGCGTACCAAGAGACCCAGTACTTC. Its translation is CASSPPSGAYQETQYF. The chain is built from TRBV28 and TRBJ2-5, with D hard to call. With 5 bases removed from V and 0 bases from J, the gap between germline ends came to 16 bases. The CDR3 has 16 amino acids. Germline V gene sequence: CDR1 MDHEN, CDR2 SYDVKM.

The chain combines TRBV27 with TRBJ2-1; 12 bases match TRBD2. This CDR3 comprises 17 residues. Trimming took 0 bases from V and 5 from J; bases not matched to a gene: 5. Germline CDR1 reads MNHEY; CDR2 reads SMNVEV (reference sequence). CDR3 region: CASSLSRLAGDNNEQFF. CDR3 coding DNA: TGTGCCAGCAGTTTATCCCGACTAGCGGGGGACAACAATGAGCAGTTCTTC.

J is TRBJ1-6 and V is TRBV5-5; maybe TRBD1 (6 bases). CDR1 and CDR2 from the germline V gene are SGHKS and YYEKEE (reference sequence). CDR3 size: 16 residues. With 4 bases removed from V and 5 bases from J, the gap between germline ends came to 16 bases. This CDR3 reads CASSTAGGPNNSPLHF. CDR3 bases: TGTGCCAGCAGCACCGCCGGGGGGCCCAATAATTCACCCCTCCACTTT.

Here the CDR3 DNA reads TGTGCCAGCAGCTTGCCCGGGGCCAGGGGCTATGGCTACACCTTC. It is translated as CASSLPGARGYGYTF. The rearrangement links TRBV5-6 to TRBJ1-2, with D possibly being TRBD1 (6 bases). V dropped 1 base and J dropped 4 bases, with 14 bases sitting between them. This CDR3 has 15 residues. Germline assignment: CDR1 SGHDT and CDR2 YYEEEE.

V is TRBV6-5 and J is TRBJ2-1, with no clear D. Per germline, CDR1 MNHEY and CDR2 SVGAGI. V lost 8 bases to trimming and J lost 2 bases, with 10 bases between them. This CDR3 has 13 residues. The DNA of the CDR3 is TGTGCCAGCGGCGGTCTACCCTACAATGAGCAGTTCTTC. Amino acid sequence: CASGGLPYNEQFF.

This chain connects TRBV5-1 to TRBJ2-7; D ambiguous. The CDR3 is made up of 11 amino acids. The V end was cut by 4 bases, the J end by 2 bases, with 4 bases between. The germline CDR1 and CDR2 sequences are SGHRS and YFSETQ. Written as DNA, the CDR3 is TGCGCCAGCAGCGCTACCTACGAGCAGTACTTC. It specifies CASSATYEQYF.

V gene TRBV14 combines with J gene TRBJ1-3; no clear D. The V gene lost 4 bases and the J gene lost 4 bases, with 14 bases spanning the gap. The CDR3 has 15 residues. CDR1 and CDR2 from the germline V gene are SGHDN and FVKESK. CDR3 bases: TGTGCCAGCAGCCCCTTTCACGGATCAGGAAACACCATATATTTT. It encodes CASSPFHGSGNTIYF. Using reference TRBV14 and TRBJ1-3 for the parts outside the CDR3, the full variable domain is EAGVTQFPSHSVIEKGQTVTLRCDPISGHDNLYWYRRVMGKEIKFLLHFVKESKQDESGMPNNRFLAERTGGTYSTLKVQPAELEDSGVYFCASSPFHGSGNTIYFGEGSWLTVV.

The V gene is TRBV7-6, the J gene TRBJ2-2; D unresolved. CDR3 length equals 15 residues. V was pared by 1 base and J by 6 bases, with 12 bases between. Germline lookup yields CDR1 SGHVS and CDR2 FNYEAQ. In DNA, the CDR3 is TGTGCCAGCAGCTTAGAGGAAGGTTACCCCGGGGAGCTGTTTTTT. This encodes CASSLEEGYPGELFF.

This sequence joins TRBV7-2 and TRBJ1-1; D is undetermined. From germline, CDR1 is SGHTA and CDR2 FQGNSA. The V end was cut by 6 bases, the J end by 4 bases, with 18 bases between. The CDR3 is 15 residues long. The CDR3 coding sequence is TGTGCCAGCAGTAAGTCAGACCCTGAAGGCACTGAAGCTTTCTTT. It encodes CASSKSDPEGTEAFF. Based on the CDR3 plus reference TRBV7-2 and TRBJ1-1, the full variable domain is GAGVSQSPSNKVTEKGKDVELRCDPISGHTALYWYRQSLGQGLEFLIYFQGNSAPDKSGLPSDRFSAERTGGSVSTLTIQRTQQEDSAVYLCASSKSDPEGTEAFFGQGTRLTVV.

The chain recombines TRBV7-9 with TRBJ2-7, with D perhaps TRBD1 (6 bases). The CDR3 has 15 amino acids. V dropped 5 bases and J dropped 0 bases, with 14 bases sitting between them. CDR1 is SEHNR, CDR2 FQNEAQ, per germline (reference sequence). The DNA of the CDR3 is TGTGCCAGCAGCGGCCAGGGGCCCAACTCCTACGAGCAGTACTTC. Its translation is CASSGQGPNSYEQYF.